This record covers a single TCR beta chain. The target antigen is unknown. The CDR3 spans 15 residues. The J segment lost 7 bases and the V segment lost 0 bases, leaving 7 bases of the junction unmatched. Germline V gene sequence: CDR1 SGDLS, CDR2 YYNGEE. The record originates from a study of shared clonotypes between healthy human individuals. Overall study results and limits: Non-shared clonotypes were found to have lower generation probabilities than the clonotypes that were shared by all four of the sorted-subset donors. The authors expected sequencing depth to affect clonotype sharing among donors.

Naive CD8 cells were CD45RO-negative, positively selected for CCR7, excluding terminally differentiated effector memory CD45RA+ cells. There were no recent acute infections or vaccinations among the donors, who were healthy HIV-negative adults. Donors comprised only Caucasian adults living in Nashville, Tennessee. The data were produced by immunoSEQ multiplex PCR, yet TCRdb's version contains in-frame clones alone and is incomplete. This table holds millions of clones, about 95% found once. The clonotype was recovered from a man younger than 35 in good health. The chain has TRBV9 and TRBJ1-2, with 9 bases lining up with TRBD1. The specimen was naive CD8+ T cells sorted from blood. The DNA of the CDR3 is TGTGCCAGCAGCGTAGTAGACAGGGGGGAAGTTGGCTACACCTTC. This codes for CASSVVDRGEVGYTF.